The source of this T cell receptor beta chain is a study of early T cells in non-severe SARS-CoV-2 infection. Study results and limitations: Anti-spike CD8 specificities were favored by VDJdb matching, whose results missed private and CD4 specificities.

TCRdb passed the 5' RACE reads through MiXCR, listing each CDR3 protein once. The table includes roughly 75,000 distinct CDR3 sequences, 8.5% to 10% detected once. CDR3 length: 13 residues. Germline V lookup: CDR1 SGHTA, CDR2 FQGNSA. Trimming at V came to 6 bases and at J to 9 bases, leaving 4 bases not matched to a gene. Concerning this clonotype itself: The antigen remains undetermined.

The receptor's source is an adult who was a healthcare worker with PCR-confirmed SARS-CoV-2 infection or an uninfected control (not recorded which). The chain is built from TRBV7-2 and TRBJ2-1; TRBD2 matches 11 bases. The source material was whole blood. The CDR3: CASRTSGTLEQFF. In DNA, the CDR3 is TGTGCCAGCAGGACTAGCGGGACTCTTGAGCAGTTCTTC.